The source of this T cell receptor (beta chain) is a study of identical twins. The donors were all healthy and Caucasian. General observations from the study: Analyses of zero insertions could, in part, be confounded by invariant MAIT and iNKT cells.

A universal primer binding site was introduced by template switching. The final cDNA contained unique molecular identifiers. One entry per CDR3 protein, called by TCRdb with MiXCR from the 5' RACE reads. The sample lists 1.5 million to 2 million distinct CDR3 sequences, about 30% occurring once. The V segment lost 2 bases and the J segment 1 base; nucleotides outside the gene matches: 13. CDR3 length equals 19 residues. With respect to this clonotype: Its specificity is unknown.

The source of this sequence is a newborn girl in good health. The sample comprised cord blood. This sequence joins TRBV12-3 or TRBV12-4 and TRBJ1-3; 8 bases agree with TRBD1. The CDR3 region has the DNA TGTGCCAGCAGTTTACGTCTTGGGTGGCAGGGGGCTTCTGGAAACACCATATATTTT. Translated: CASSLRLGWQGASGNTIYF.